This T cell receptor (beta chain) was profiled in a study of cytomegalovirus exposure and HLA in healthy donors. Study-level background: The approximately 120 million unique TCR beta sequences, from around 200 million T cells, were found by an earlier analysis.

The PCR was carried out with 60 Vbeta primers and 13 Jbeta primers. Data came from immunoSEQ multiplex PCR; TCRdb stores just in-frame clones and leaves some out. The data hold more than 85,000 clones, with about 70% observed a single time. The V end was cut by 3 bases, the J end by 0 bases, with 7 bases between. Germline V lookup: CDR1 SGHDT, CDR2 YYEEEE. There are 15 residues in the CDR3. The chain links TRBV5-6 to TRBJ2-6; D possibly corresponds to TRBD2 (6 bases). This sequence originates from a man younger than 40 in good health and CMV-seronegative. The specimen sequenced was PBMCs. Here the CDR3 reads CASSWRGSGANVLTF. The CDR3 region has the DNA TGTGCCAGCAGCTGGAGGGGCTCTGGGGCCAACGTCCTGACTTTC.